This is a list of T cell receptor beta chains from one sample in a study of blood T cell repertoires in COVID-19. Libraries were prepared by immunoSEQ multiplex PCR; TCRdb keeps only in-frame clonotypes and omits some of them. The table records around 72,000 clones, roughly 80% of them present only once. Sequenced material: peripheral blood. These receptors all come from a human donor in a cohort sampled during active COVID-19. Each CDR3 is given with its conserved first and last residue. The D gene is left open where the match is weak. The size entry is marked missing in some rows and otherwise reads once, few, many or a size class.

V	D	size	J	DNA	CDR3
TRBV10-3	NA	NA	TRBJ1-2	TGTGCCATTCAGGCAGGGTTTAACTATGGCTACACCTTC	CAIQAGFNYGYTF
TRBV29-1	NA	NA	TRBJ1-1	TGCAGCGTCCGTTGGGACAACTTGAGGACTGAAGCTTTCTTT	CSVRWDNLRTEAFF
TRBV7-9	TRBD2	once	TRBJ2-3	TGTGCCAGCAGCGGGAGGACTAGCGGGAGCACAGATACGCAGTATTTT	CASSGRTSGSTDTQYF
TRBV30	NA	NA	TRBJ1-1	TGTGCCTGGACGATGCGGGGTCCGAACACTGAAGCTTTCTTT	CAWTMRGPNTEAFF
TRBV5-1	TRBD1	NA	TRBJ1-2	TGCGCCAGCAGCCAACGGGACAGCTATGGCTACACCTTC	CASSQRDSYGYTF
TRBV3-1/TRBV3-2	NA	NA	TRBJ2-7	TGTGCCAGCAGCCAAGGGTCGGTTTCCTACGAGCAGTACTTC	CASSQGSVSYEQYF
TRBV3-1/TRBV3-2	TRBD1	NA	TRBJ1-2	TGTGCCAGCAGCTTCCGGGACAGCTATGGCTACACCTTC	CASSFRDSYGYTF
TRBV4-2	TRBD1	NA	TRBJ2-7	TGTGCCAGCAGCCAATCTAGAACAGGGACAGCCTACGAGCAGTACTTC	CASSQSRTGTAYEQYF
TRBV18	NA	once	TRBJ1-3	TGTGCCAGCTCTCAAGACATTCCACAGGGTCTGTCTGGAAACACCATATATTTT	CASSQDIPQGLSGNTIYF
TRBV2	NA	once	TRBJ2-7	TGTGCCAGCAGGGGGGGTTCGGGCGAGCAGTACTTC	CASRGGSGEQYF
TRBV5-6	TRBD2	NA	TRBJ2-3	TGTGCCAGCAGCCCCGCGGGGGGCACAGATACGCAGTATTTT	CASSPAGGTDTQYF
TRBV27	NA	NA	TRBJ1-1	TGTGCCAGCAGTTTGCACGGGGGGGGGACTGAAGCTTTCTTT	CASSLHGGGTEAFF
TRBV27	NA	NA	TRBJ2-5	TGTGCCAGCAGAACCCTCGCGGGGTACCAAGAGACCCAGTACTTC	CASRTLAGYQETQYF
TRBV3-1/TRBV3-2	NA	NA	TRBJ2-3	TGTGCCAGCAGCCAAGAAGGCAGGGCGGATACGCAGTATTTT	CASSQEGRADTQYF
TRBV5-1	NA	once	TRBJ2-7	TGCGCCAGCAGCTTGGAAGATAGCTACGAGCAGTACTTC	CASSLEDSYEQYF
TRBV6-5	NA	NA	TRBJ2-7	TGTGCCAGCAGCAGGGGTTCCTACGAGCAGTACTTC	CASSRGSYEQYF
TRBV6-5	NA	NA	TRBJ1-3	TGTGCCACCGTCCTGTCTGGAAACACCATATATTTT	CATVLSGNTIYF
TRBV6-5	TRBD1	few	TRBJ1-2	TGTGCCAGCAGCCCAGACAGGGACTATGGCTACACCTTC	CASSPDRDYGYTF
TRBV5-1	TRBD1	NA	TRBJ1-2	TGCGCCAGCAGCTTGGGACAGGGGCCGGACTATGGCTACACCTTC	CASSLGQGPDYGYTF
TRBV4-1	NA	NA	TRBJ2-3	TGCGCCAGCAGCCAAGTAGATGAGGGAACAGATACGCAGTATTTT	CASSQVDEGTDTQYF
TRBV27	NA	NA	TRBJ2-7	TGTGCCAGCAGTTTATTTGGCGGCTACGAGCAGTACTTC	CASSLFGGYEQYF
TRBV7-9	NA	NA	TRBJ2-7	TGTGCCATCTATTCTGAGGGTGTGCAGTACTTC	CAIYSEGVQYF
TRBV6-2/TRBV6-3	TRBD2	NA	TRBJ2-7	TGTGCCAGCAGTTACGGCGGGGGTGCCTACGAGCAGTACTTC	CASSYGGGAYEQYF
TRBV4-1	TRBD1	NA	TRBJ1-2	TGCGCCAGCAGCTCTCCCGGGACAGGGATTAACTATGGCTACACCTTC	CASSSPGTGINYGYTF
TRBV6-2/TRBV6-3	TRBD1	NA	TRBJ1-2	TGTGCCAGCAGTGCCCCGACAGGGGGCCTCCTTTACGGCTACACCTTC	CASSAPTGGLLYGYTF
TRBV19	NA	NA	TRBJ2-2	TGTGCCAGTAGTATTAGGGGGAACACCGGGGAGCTGTTTTTT	CASSIRGNTGELFF
TRBV7-9	NA	NA	TRBJ2-5	TGTGCCAGCAGCCCTACAGGGTTAGAAGAGACCCAGTACTTC	CASSPTGLEETQYF
TRBV29-1	NA	NA	TRBJ2-7	TGCAGCGGGGGGGATGGGCATGACGAGCAGTACTTC	CSGGDGHDEQYF
TRBV5-1	TRBD1	NA	TRBJ1-2	TGCGCCAGCAGCCCAGGGACAGAGGGTTATGGCTACACCTTC	CASSPGTEGYGYTF
TRBV2	TRBD1	NA	TRBJ2-5	TGTGCCAGCAGTGATTCGGGACAGGGACAAGAGACCCAGTACTTC	CASSDSGQGQETQYF
TRBV27	NA	NA	TRBJ1-6	TGTGCCAGCAGTTTGGGGCTAAGCTCCTATAATTCACCCCTCCACTTT	CASSLGLSSYNSPLHF
TRBV18	NA	NA	TRBJ1-2	TGTGCCAGCTCACCCGACAAAAACTATGGCTACACCTTC	CASSPDKNYGYTF
TRBV2	TRBD1	NA	TRBJ1-2	TGTGCCAGCGGGGAGACAGGGCGGGGCTACACCTTC	CASGETGRGYTF
TRBV5-1	TRBD2	NA	TRBJ2-5	TGCGCCAGCAGCTTGAATCCTAGCGGGGGGGCAGAGACCCAGTACTTC	CASSLNPSGGAETQYF
TRBV7-2	NA	NA	TRBJ2-7	TGTGCCAGCAGCTTAACGGGAAGAAGCGAGCAGTACTTC	CASSLTGRSEQYF
TRBV19	NA	NA	TRBJ1-2	TGTGCCAGTAGTAAACAGAGAGACCGGGGCTACACCTTC	CASSKQRDRGYTF
TRBV5-5	TRBD2	NA	TRBJ2-7	TGTGCCAGCAGCTTGAATGGACTAGCATATAACGAGCAGTACTTC	CASSLNGLAYNEQYF
TRBV13	NA	NA	TRBJ1-1	TGTGCCAGCAGCTCCCGACACGTTGAGGCTTTCTTT	CASSSRHVEAFF
TRBV5-1	NA	NA	TRBJ2-7	TGCGCCAGCAGTTCCAATAGCGGTTCTAGCGAGCAGTACTTC	CASSSNSGSSEQYF
TRBV11-2	NA	NA	TRBJ1-6	TGTGCCAGCAGCCTTCGGTCACCCCTCCACTTT	CASSLRSPLHF
TRBV14	TRBD2	NA	TRBJ2-1	TGTGCCAGTTCCCCCGGGGGGGGGTACAATGAGCAGTTCTTC	CASSPGGGYNEQFF
TRBV5-5	NA	few	TRBJ2-7	TGTGCCAGCAGCTTGTCCGGGACACTTATATACGAGCAGTACTTC	CASSLSGTLIYEQYF
TRBV5-1	TRBD1	few	TRBJ1-3	TGCGCCAGCAGCGCGACAGGGGTGGGAGGAAACACCATATATTTT	CASSATGVGGNTIYF
TRBV3-1/TRBV3-2	NA	NA	TRBJ1-3	TGTGCCAGCAGCCAAGATCTTGGCCGGGAGCGCTCTGGAAACACCATATATTTT	CASSQDLGRERSGNTIYF
TRBV7-2	TRBD1	once	TRBJ2-7	TGTGCCAGCAGCTTCCGTCTGACTGGACAGGACTCCTACGAGCAGTACTTC	CASSFRLTGQDSYEQYF
TRBV7-9	TRBD1	once	TRBJ2-7	TGTGCCAGCAGCTCCTCTCCGGGACAGGGTTCCTACGAGCAGTACTTC	CASSSSPGQGSYEQYF
TRBV13	TRBD2	NA	TRBJ2-5	TGTGCCAGCAGCTTCACTAGCGGGGGGAGGCAAGAGACCCAGTACTTC	CASSFTSGGRQETQYF
TRBV3-1/TRBV3-2	NA	NA	TRBJ2-1	TGTGCCAGCAGCCATTACGGGGGGCCAGGTGAAGGTGAGCAGTTCTTC	CASSHYGGPGEGEQFF
TRBV5-1	TRBD1	NA	TRBJ1-2	TGCGCCAGCAGCTTCCTTGGACAGGGACCTAACTATGGCTACACCTTC	CASSFLGQGPNYGYTF
TRBV10-2	NA	NA	TRBJ1-6	TGCGCCAGCAGTGCGCAGATCCCTCTCCTCCACTTT	CASSAQIPLLHF
TRBV19	NA	NA	TRBJ1-5	TGTGCCAGTTCCTCCGACACTCTCAATCAGCCCCAGCATTTT	CASSSDTLNQPQHF
TRBV7-2	NA	NA	TRBJ1-6	TGTGCCAGCAGCCTCCACAGGGTCTTGAATTCACCCCTCCACTTT	CASSLHRVLNSPLHF
TRBV5-4	NA	NA	TRBJ2-7	TGTGCCAGCAGCTCCGCCGACCGGGATGGGGTGCAGTACTTC	CASSSADRDGVQYF
TRBV24-1	TRBD2	NA	TRBJ2-2	TGTGCCACCAGTGACCCTAGCGGGGGGGACACCGGGGAGCTGTTTTTT	CATSDPSGGDTGELFF
TRBV6-2/TRBV6-3	NA	NA	TRBJ1-2	TGTGCCAGCAGTGATGGAGGGGATTTTGAGGATTTTAACTATGGCTACACCTTC	CASSDGGDFEDFNYGYTF